This T cell receptor (beta chain) was recovered during a study of cytomegalovirus exposure and HLA in healthy donors. Study findings and constraints: Segments of the TCR beta V type were, in most cases, productive about 87% or about 30% of the time in an earlier analysis. Apart from CMV serostatus, no immune exposure information was available. A link between a missense DCLRE1C variant and TCR beta V- and J-gene trimming emerged from a later analysis.

A remark on this clone: The antigen remains unidentified.

Germline V gene lookup returns CDR1 KGHSH and CDR2 LQKENI. V was cut by 1 base and J by 5 bases, with 8 bases left in between. CDR3 length: 13 residues. 60 Vbeta and 13 Jbeta primers were used in PCR. Only in-frame clones appear in the TCRdb table, and some are missing; sequencing was by immunoSEQ multiplex PCR. This sample carries fewer than 200,000 clones, 75% to 90% of them seen once, and the ten largest clones take 2% to 2.5%. The specimen was PBMCs. The source is a male donor in good health and CMV-seronegative. V usage is TRBV18 and J usage is TRBJ2-5; no firm D call. This CDR3 is CASSPRLEETQYF. The CDR3 region has the DNA TGTGCCAGCTCACCACGGCTAGAGGAGACCCAGTACTTC. Drawing the rest from reference TRBV18 and TRBJ2-5, the complete variable domain is NAGVMQNPRHLVRRRGQEARLRCSPMKGHSHVYWYRQLPEEGLKFMVYLQKENIIDESGMPKERFSAEFPKEGPSILRIQQVVRGDSAAYFCASSPRLEETQYFGPGTRLLVL.